This T cell receptor (beta chain) emerged from a study of cytomegalovirus exposure and HLA in healthy donors. Study information: Counted in an early data release were about 85 million unique TCRs from HLA-typed donors.

Comment on this clone: The antigen is not known.

PCR employed 60 Vbeta and 13 Jbeta primers. TCRdb's copy holds only in-frame clones and misses some; the assay was immunoSEQ multiplex PCR. The sample shows some 130,000 clones, around 85% of them seen only once. Study-level findings and limits: A missense DCLRE1C variant was associated with V- and J-gene trimming of TCR beta chains in a later analysis, and an independent cohort replicated the association. Among TCR beta chains, those listed as cytomegalovirus-associated numbered roughly 150.

What was sequenced was PBMCs. The TCR originated in a woman in her twenties or thirties in good health and CMV-seropositive.

The CDR3 here is CASSPPGRDRGYEQYF. CDR3 DNA sequence: TGTGCCAGCTCACCGCCTGGCCGGGACAGGGGTTACGAGCAGTACTTC. The rearrangement links TRBV18 to TRBJ2-7; 10 bases map to TRBD1. Per the germline V gene, CDR1 is KGHSH and CDR2 is LQKENI. V lost 3 bases, J lost 4 bases, and 9 bases stayed unmatched. This CDR3 has 16 amino acids.